This is a list of T cell receptor beta chains from one sample in a study of blood T cell repertoires in COVID-19. Method: immunoSEQ multiplex PCR; TCRdb's copy keeps in-frame clones and lacks some. The sample contains 350,000 to 500,000 clones, about 88% of which appear only once. The sample was PBMCs or T cells enriched from blood (not recorded which). The receptors come from a woman between 18 and 30 years old who had been exposed to COVID-19. The CDR3 runs from the conserved cysteine through the conserved F or W. The order of the fields is CDR3 protein, V gene, J gene, clone size. Clone size is not always given. Where it is, it says once, few, many or a class for expanded clones.

CDR3aa: CASSLSRTGVEKLFF
v_gene: TRBV27
j_gene: TRBJ1-4
abundance: .

CDR3aa: CAILPAGPSTDTQYF
v_gene: TRBV7-2
j_gene: TRBJ2-3
abundance: once

CDR3aa: CASSRGEDSMNTEAFF
v_gene: TRBV5-1
j_gene: TRBJ1-1
abundance: .

CDR3aa: CATSVLGTSSYNEQFF
v_gene: TRBV24-1
j_gene: TRBJ2-1
abundance: once

CDR3aa: CASSLGQAYGYTF
v_gene: TRBV27
j_gene: TRBJ1-2
abundance: once

CDR3aa: CASSNSFYEQYF
v_gene: TRBV28
j_gene: TRBJ2-7
abundance: few

CDR3aa: CASSLRLDRVNQPQHF
v_gene: TRBV7-8
j_gene: TRBJ1-5
abundance: few

CDR3aa: CATSGATAQPQHF
v_gene: TRBV11-1
j_gene: TRBJ1-5
abundance: .

CDR3aa: CASSLGTTSYNEQFF
v_gene: TRBV5-1
j_gene: TRBJ2-1
abundance: .

CDR3aa: CASSPSGAEQYF
v_gene: TRBV19
j_gene: TRBJ2-7
abundance: .

CDR3aa: CASSKAAGTGANVLTF
v_gene: TRBV21-1
j_gene: TRBJ2-6
abundance: .

CDR3aa: CASSYFGSDNEQFF
v_gene: TRBV6-5
j_gene: TRBJ2-1
abundance: .

CDR3aa: CAIWSDANTGELFF
v_gene: TRBV6-6
j_gene: TRBJ2-2
abundance: .

CDR3aa: CASSQETGTNTGELFF
v_gene: TRBV4-1
j_gene: TRBJ2-2
abundance: .

CDR3aa: CASSLSQAGGNEQFF
v_gene: TRBV5-1
j_gene: TRBJ2-1
abundance: .